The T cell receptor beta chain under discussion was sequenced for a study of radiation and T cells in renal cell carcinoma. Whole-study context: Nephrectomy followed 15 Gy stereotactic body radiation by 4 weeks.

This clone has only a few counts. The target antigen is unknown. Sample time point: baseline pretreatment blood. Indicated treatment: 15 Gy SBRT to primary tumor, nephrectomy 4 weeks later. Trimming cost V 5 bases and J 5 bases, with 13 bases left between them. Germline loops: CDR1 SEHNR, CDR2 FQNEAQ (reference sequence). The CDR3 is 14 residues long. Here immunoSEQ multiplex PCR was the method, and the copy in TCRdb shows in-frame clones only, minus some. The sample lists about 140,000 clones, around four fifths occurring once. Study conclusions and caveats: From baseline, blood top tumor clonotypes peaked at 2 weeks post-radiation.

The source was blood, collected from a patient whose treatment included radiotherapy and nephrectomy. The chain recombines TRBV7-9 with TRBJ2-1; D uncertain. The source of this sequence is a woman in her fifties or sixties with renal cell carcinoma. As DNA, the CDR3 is TGTGCCAGCAGCCCAAGGACGGAGAACAATGAGCAGTTCTTC. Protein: CASSPRTENNEQFF.